One and the same sample provided the 15 T cell receptor beta chains below, sequenced in a study of cytomegalovirus exposure and HLA in healthy donors. In the PCR, 60 Vbeta and 13 Jbeta primers were used. Profiling relied on immunoSEQ multiplex PCR, and the TCRdb table lists in-frame clones only, not all of them. The data show about 180,000 clones, around 80% seen once. Sequences were obtained from PBMCs. The receptors stem from a woman aged 25 to 39 in good health and CMV-seronegative.

V gene TRBV7-2 combines with J gene TRBJ1-2; no clear D gene. The length of the CDR3 is 12 residues. Germline values: CDR1 SGHTA, CDR2 FQGNSA. V shed 1 base and J shed 8 bases, with 8 bases lying between them. CDR3 nucleotide sequence: TGTGCCAGCAGCTTAGGCAGTTGGGGCTACACCTTC. Its translation: CASSLGSWGYTF.

The CDR3 region is CASSTGNQPQHF. CDR3 DNA: TGTGCCAGCTCGACAGGGAATCAGCCCCAGCATTTT. This sequence joins TRBV6-6 and TRBJ1-5; TRBD1 matches at 7 bases. V lost 8 bases to trimming and J lost 4 bases; unmatched junction nucleotides: 2. CDR3 length equals 12 residues. Germline-derived CDR1 and CDR2 are MNHNY and SVGAGI (reference sequence).

In regard to this clone: The same CDR3 also results from other DNA sequences found in this sample. The chain couples TRBV7-2 to TRBJ2-7; 7 nucleotides line up with TRBD1. The CDR3 is 14 residues long. The V segment lost 3 bases and the J segment 1 base; nucleotides outside the gene matches: 3. CDR1 is SGHTA and CDR2 is FQGNSA in the germline V gene. The CDR3 sequence: CASSLGTASYEQYF. The DNA for the CDR3 is TGTGCCAGCAGCTTGGGGACAGCGTCCTACGAGCAGTACTTC.

The rearrangement links TRBV6-7 to TRBJ1-1, with 9 bases identical to TRBD1. TRBV6-7 has ORF status, its function being uncertain. The CDR3 spans 17 residues. V gave up 5 bases and J gave up 4 bases; unmatched junction bases: 14. The chain's CDR3 is CASSPPPPGQGITEAFF. CDR3 coding DNA: TGTGCCAGCAGTCCGCCGCCCCCGGGACAGGGTATCACTGAAGCTTTCTTT.

This chain connects TRBV9 to TRBJ2-1, with TRBD2 matching 10 bases. The V gene end was trimmed by 5 bases and the J gene end by 5 bases; junction bases not matched to a gene: 13. The length of the CDR3 is 17 residues. Germline V lookup: CDR1 SGDLS, CDR2 YYNGEE. The CDR3 region is CASRRGSGGASNNEQFF. The CDR3, as DNA: TGTGCCAGCAGGAGGGGGAGCGGGGGGGCGTCGAACAATGAGCAGTTCTTC.

The table lists this clone with a count of one. The chain is built from TRBV27 and TRBJ2-7, with 11 nucleotides matching TRBD2. The CDR3 consists of 14 residues. Germline CDR1 reads MNHEY; CDR2 reads SMNVEV (reference sequence). J lost 3 bases, V lost 7 bases, and 5 bases had no gene match. In nucleotides, the CDR3 is TGTGCCAGCACCCATAGCGGGGGGGACTACGAGCAGTACTTC. This sequence encodes CASTHSGGDYEQYF.

Here the CDR3 reads CASSEGTNNSPLHF. As DNA, the CDR3 is TGCGCCAGCAGCGAGGGGACTAATAATTCACCCCTCCACTTT. The gene calls are TRBV5-1 and TRBJ1-6; possibly TRBD1 for D (5 bases). V gave up 4 bases and J gave up 5 bases, with 10 bases separating them. The CDR3 spans 14 residues. CDR1 is SGHRS and CDR2 is YFSETQ in the germline V gene.

The rearrangement joins TRBV15 to TRBJ2-7; 8 nucleotides agree with TRBD2. CDR1 is LNHNV, CDR2 YYDKDF, per germline (reference sequence). V was pared by 1 base and J by 2 bases, with 10 bases of the junction left unmatched. The CDR3 length is 17 residues. The CDR3 loop is CATSRVEAGGPPYEQYF. In DNA, the CDR3 is TGTGCCACCAGCAGAGTTGAGGCGGGGGGCCCCCCCTACGAGCAGTACTTC.

CDR3: CASSLSTGQRYGYTF. CDR3 nucleotides: TGTGCCAGCAGCTTATCTACGGGACAGCGGTATGGCTACACCTTC. This sequence joins TRBV7-2 and TRBJ1-2, with 7 bases aligning to TRBD1. The CDR3 is 15 residues long. The germline CDR1 and CDR2 sequences are SGHTA and FQGNSA. The junction had 8 bases not matched to a gene; V was cut back by 2 bases and J by 5 bases.

The chain carries TRBV5-6 and TRBJ2-1; a weak D match, TRBD1 (6 bases). V lost 0 bases and J 10 bases, leaving 11 bases between the germline ends. CDR1 is SGHDT and CDR2 is YYEEEE in the germline V gene. This CDR3 contains 13 residues. CDR3 sequence: CASSLDVGTEQFF. The CDR3, as DNA: TGTGCCAGCAGCTTGGATGTCGGGACAGAGCAGTTCTTC. The entire variable domain, with the rest obtained from reference TRBV5-6 and TRBJ2-1, is as follows: DAGVTQSPTHLIKTRGQQVTLRCSPKSGHDTVSWYQQALGQGPQFIFQYYEEEERQRGNFPDRFSGHQFPNYSSELNVNALLLGDSALYLCASSLDVGTEQFFGPGTRLTVL.

This chain links TRBV5-6 with TRBJ1-1, with TRBD1 matching over 10 bases. CDR3 length equals 16 residues. Germline values: CDR1 SGHDT, CDR2 YYEEEE. The J segment lost 1 base and the V segment lost 3 bases, leaving 6 bases of the junction unmatched. The CDR3 protein is CASSSGTGAKNTEAFF. The DNA of the CDR3 is TGTGCCAGCAGCTCAGGGACAGGGGCCAAGAACACTGAAGCTTTCTTT.

The rearrangement uses TRBV5-1 and TRBJ2-5; maybe TRBD2 (5 bases). V was pared by 3 bases and J by 3 bases, with 18 bases between. CDR3 length: 16 residues. Germline loops: CDR1 SGHRS, CDR2 YFSETQ. CDR3 in amino acids: CASSSGIARIEETQYF. The CDR3 nucleotides read TGCGCCAGCAGCTCCGGGATAGCGAGAATTGAAGAGACCCAGTACTTC.

The V and J genes are TRBV7-2 and TRBJ2-5; 9 bases line up with TRBD2. CDR1 is SGHTA and CDR2 is FQGNSA in the germline V gene. The CDR3 is 16 residues long. The V segment lost 0 bases and the J segment 9 bases; nucleotides outside the gene matches: 11. The DNA for the CDR3 is TGTGCCAGCAGCTTAGCGGGTGGCGGGGGGGCCGCGGCCCAGTACTTC. It is translated as CASSLAGGGGAAAQYF.

The table lists this clone with a count of one. V and J are TRBV4-3 and TRBJ1-6; no firm D call. This CDR3 is built from 14 residues. CDR1 is LGHNA and CDR2 is YSLEER in the germline V gene. V lost 1 base to trimming and J lost 7 bases, with 8 bases between them. Written as DNA, the CDR3 is TGCGCCAGCAGCCAAGCGGTATTGAATTCACCCCTCCACTTT. Its protein product is CASSQAVLNSPLHF.

The genes are TRBV4-1 and TRBJ2-5; 10 bases align to TRBD2. Germline CDR1 MGHRA, CDR2 YSYEKL. With 1 base clipped from V and 1 base from J, the junction kept 3 bases outside the gene matches. This CDR3 is built from 16 residues. The CDR3 is CASSQGAGGIQETQYF. For the CDR3, the DNA is TGCGCCAGCAGCCAAGGAGCGGGGGGGATCCAAGAGACCCAGTACTTC.